This T cell receptor (beta chain) was sequenced during a study of PD-1 blockade in classical Hodgkin lymphoma. Study conclusions and caveats: Repertoire differences have undefined causes, possibly disease activity or prior therapy.

The assay was immunoSEQ multiplex PCR, and TCRdb's table has in-frame clones only and misses some. The sample lists roughly 50,000 clones, almost 90% occurring once. Comment on this clone: Antigen: not known.

The CDR3 contains 14 residues. Trimming took 4 bases from V and 0 from J, leaving 7 bases between them. In germline, CDR1 is SGHRS, CDR2 YFSETQ. Time point of the sample: cycle 4 day 1 (C4D1), after five to seven weeks of nivolumab. No patient escaped relapse after autologous stem cell transplantation, and brentuximab vedotin exposure varied. The sequence was obtained from a human donor with classical Hodgkin lymphoma. V usage is TRBV5-1 and J usage is TRBJ1-4; D is undetermined. The source material was peripheral blood mononuclear cells (PBMCs), sampled before the fourth cycle of nivolumab. The CDR3: CASSRGATNEKLFF. CDR3 nucleotides: TGCGCCAGCAGCCGGGGTGCAACTAATGAAAAACTGTTTTTT.